The rows below give T cell receptor beta chains drawn from one sample of a study of somatic mutations in cytotoxic T cells in rheumatoid arthritis. Clones were read by immunoSEQ multiplex PCR, and TCRdb kept only the in-frame ones, dropping some. The repertoire includes roughly 4,000 clones, 79% of them detected once, and around 7% sits in the top ten. The sequenced sample consisted of CD8+ T cells sorted from blood. The receptor source for this set is an adult with rheumatoid arthritis. Both conserved end residues are part of each CDR3. Each record gives: D gene, clone size, J gene, V gene, CDR3 protein, CDR3 DNA. A D gene is named only where the DNA matches it firmly. Not every row has a clone size; where given, it reads once, few, many or a size class.

d_call: TRBD2; clone_size: .; j_call: TRBJ2-1; v_call: TRBV2; cdr3_aa: CASTIAGGQYNEQFF; cdr3_nt: TGTGCCAGCACAATAGCGGGGGGGCAATACAATGAGCAGTTCTTC
d_call: .; clone_size: once; j_call: TRBJ2-2; v_call: TRBV30; cdr3_aa: CAWSGKGGTGELFF; cdr3_nt: TGTGCCTGGAGTGGAAAGGGGGGCACCGGGGAGCTGTTTTTT
d_call: .; clone_size: .; j_call: TRBJ2-7; v_call: TRBV5-4; cdr3_aa: CASSLEAQPSIYEQYF; cdr3_nt: TGTGCCAGCAGCTTGGAGGCACAGCCATCAATCTACGAGCAGTACTTC
d_call: .; clone_size: few; j_call: TRBJ1-2; v_call: TRBV6-4; cdr3_aa: CASSEDGTFGYTF; cdr3_nt: TGTGCCAGCAGTGAGGACGGGACCTTTGGCTACACCTTC
d_call: .; clone_size: once; j_call: TRBJ2-2; v_call: TRBV4-1; cdr3_aa: CASSQQDLTGELFF; cdr3_nt: TGCGCCAGCAGCCAACAGGACCTCACCGGGGAGCTGTTTTTT
d_call: TRBD1; clone_size: .; j_call: TRBJ2-2; v_call: TRBV5-6; cdr3_aa: CASSLDRGPHTGELFF; cdr3_nt: TGTGCCAGCAGCTTGGATAGGGGGCCTCACACCGGGGAGCTGTTTTTT
d_call: .; clone_size: .; j_call: TRBJ2-7; v_call: TRBV6-1; cdr3_aa: CASSPRDGAYEQYF; cdr3_nt: TGTGCCAGCAGCCCGAGGGACGGAGCCTACGAGCAGTACTTC
d_call: .; clone_size: .; j_call: TRBJ2-7; v_call: TRBV2; cdr3_aa: CASSTGSAYEQYF; cdr3_nt: TGTGCCAGCTCGACGGGCAGCGCCTACGAGCAGTACTTC
d_call: TRBD1; clone_size: .; j_call: TRBJ1-2; v_call: TRBV20-1; cdr3_aa: CSANRGLGYTF; cdr3_nt: TGCAGTGCGAACAGGGGGCTTGGCTACACCTTC
d_call: .; clone_size: .; j_call: TRBJ1-4; v_call: TRBV28; cdr3_aa: CASEGPTNEKLFF; cdr3_nt: TGTGCCAGTGAGGGACCAACTAATGAAAAACTGTTTTTT
d_call: .; clone_size: few; j_call: TRBJ1-1; v_call: TRBV4-3; cdr3_aa: CASSQDPQNTEAFF; cdr3_nt: TGCGCCAGCAGCCAAGATCCCCAGAACACTGAAGCTTTCTTT
d_call: TRBD2; clone_size: .; j_call: TRBJ2-3; v_call: TRBV7-2; cdr3_aa: CASRGEGADTQYF; cdr3_nt: TGTGCCAGCAGAGGGGAGGGCGCAGATACGCAGTATTTT
d_call: TRBD2; clone_size: .; j_call: TRBJ2-3; v_call: TRBV7-6; cdr3_aa: CASSLAGITSGGSRDTQYF; cdr3_nt: TGTGCCAGCAGCTTAGCGGGAATCACTAGCGGGGGTTCAAGAGATACGCAGTATTTT
d_call: .; clone_size: once; j_call: TRBJ2-3; v_call: TRBV15; cdr3_aa: CATSRDSGSTDTQYF; cdr3_nt: TGTGCCACCAGCAGAGATTCAGGGAGCACAGATACGCAGTATTTT
d_call: .; clone_size: .; j_call: TRBJ2-6; v_call: TRBV29-1; cdr3_aa: CSVEAGDSSSSGANVLTF; cdr3_nt: TGCAGCGTTGAAGCCGGAGACAGTTCTAGCTCTGGGGCCAACGTCCTGACTTTC
d_call: .; clone_size: .; j_call: TRBJ1-1; v_call: TRBV7-9; cdr3_aa: CASSLVGQVNTEAFF; cdr3_nt: TGTGCCAGCAGCTTAGTAGGGCAGGTCAACACTGAAGCTTTCTTT
d_call: TRBD1; clone_size: .; j_call: TRBJ2-7; v_call: TRBV10-2; cdr3_aa: CASSESGTVSYEQYF; cdr3_nt: TGCGCCAGCAGTGAGTCCGGGACAGTCTCCTACGAGCAGTACTTC
d_call: .; clone_size: .; j_call: TRBJ2-1; v_call: TRBV5-4; cdr3_aa: CASSPETGNEQFF; cdr3_nt: TGTGCCAGCAGCCCCGAAACAGGGAATGAGCAGTTCTTC
d_call: .; clone_size: .; j_call: TRBJ2-3; v_call: TRBV7-6; cdr3_aa: CASSPATTDTQYF; cdr3_nt: TGTGCCAGCAGCCCAGCGACCACAGATACGCAGTATTTT
d_call: .; clone_size: .; j_call: TRBJ1-1; v_call: TRBV4-1; cdr3_aa: CASSFGYREGTEAFF; cdr3_nt: TGCGCCAGCAGCTTCGGTTACAGGGAGGGCACTGAAGCTTTCTTT
d_call: .; clone_size: .; j_call: TRBJ1-2; v_call: TRBV30; cdr3_aa: CAWDGDNYGYTF; cdr3_nt: TGTGCCTGGGACGGTGATAACTATGGCTACACCTTC
d_call: .; clone_size: .; j_call: TRBJ1-1; v_call: TRBV13; cdr3_aa: CASSFWGLNTEAFF; cdr3_nt: TGTGCCAGCAGCTTTTGGGGCCTGAACACTGAAGCTTTCTTT
d_call: .; clone_size: .; j_call: TRBJ1-4; v_call: TRBV6-1; cdr3_aa: CAAKTVTNEKLFF; cdr3_nt: TGTGCCGCAAAGACAGTTACTAATGAAAAACTGTTTTTT
d_call: .; clone_size: .; j_call: TRBJ1-1; v_call: TRBV19; cdr3_aa: CASSFLQGKNTEAFF; cdr3_nt: TGTGCCAGTAGTTTCCTACAGGGTAAGAACACTGAAGCTTTCTTT
d_call: .; clone_size: .; j_call: TRBJ1-5; v_call: TRBV6-5; cdr3_aa: CASSYTRVNQPQHF; cdr3_nt: TGTGCCAGCAGTTACACTAGGGTTAATCAGCCCCAGCATTTT
d_call: .; clone_size: .; j_call: TRBJ2-7; v_call: TRBV4-1; cdr3_aa: CASSQGEVRISYEQYF; cdr3_nt: TGCGCCAGCAGCCAGGGGGAAGTGCGGATTTCCTACGAGCAGTACTTC
d_call: .; clone_size: .; j_call: TRBJ2-7; v_call: TRBV7-9; cdr3_aa: CASSLGAGKAKQYYEQYF; cdr3_nt: TGTGCCAGCAGCTTAGGCGCAGGGAAGGCCAAACAGTACTACGAGCAGTACTTC
d_call: .; clone_size: .; j_call: TRBJ2-7; v_call: TRBV28; cdr3_aa: CASTDRTAPYEQYF; cdr3_nt: TGTGCCAGCACAGACCGGACAGCCCCCTACGAGCAGTACTTC
d_call: .; clone_size: .; j_call: TRBJ2-2; v_call: TRBV13; cdr3_aa: CASTSGGAGELFF; cdr3_nt: TGTGCCAGCACCTCCGGTGGCGCCGGGGAGCTGTTTTTT
d_call: .; clone_size: .; j_call: TRBJ1-5; v_call: TRBV25-1; cdr3_aa: CASSELGGQPQHF; cdr3_nt: TGTGCCAGCAGTGAATTAGGGGGGCAGCCCCAGCATTTT
d_call: .; clone_size: .; j_call: TRBJ1-4; v_call: TRBV7-8; cdr3_aa: CASSLYERTGHPNEKLFF; cdr3_nt: TGTGCCAGCAGCTTATATGAGCGTACGGGACACCCTAATGAAAAACTGTTTTTT
d_call: .; clone_size: .; j_call: TRBJ1-1; v_call: TRBV9; cdr3_aa: CASSVGANTEAFF; cdr3_nt: TGTGCCAGCAGCGTAGGGGCGAACACTGAAGCTTTCTTT
d_call: TRBD1; clone_size: .; j_call: TRBJ2-7; v_call: TRBV27; cdr3_aa: CASSALGQGLFYEQYF; cdr3_nt: TGTGCCAGCAGTGCCCTGGGACAGGGGCTTTTCTACGAGCAGTACTTC
d_call: .; clone_size: .; j_call: TRBJ2-7; v_call: TRBV11-2; cdr3_aa: CASRGLSYEQYF; cdr3_nt: TGTGCCAGCCGGGGGCTCTCCTACGAGCAGTACTTC
d_call: TRBD1; clone_size: .; j_call: TRBJ2-2; v_call: TRBV19; cdr3_aa: CASSTGQGAGTGELFF; cdr3_nt: TGTGCCAGTAGTACGGGACAGGGGGCGGGAACCGGGGAGCTGTTTTTT
d_call: .; clone_size: .; j_call: TRBJ2-3; v_call: TRBV18; cdr3_aa: CASSPPQGRTDTQYF; cdr3_nt: TGTGCCAGCTCACCACCGCAGGGAAGAACAGATACGCAGTATTTT
d_call: .; clone_size: .; j_call: TRBJ1-2; v_call: TRBV6-5; cdr3_aa: CANSSNRDNGYTF; cdr3_nt: TGTGCCAACAGTTCAAACAGGGACAATGGCTACACCTTC
d_call: .; clone_size: few; j_call: TRBJ2-7; v_call: TRBV4-1; cdr3_aa: CASSTRDNFYEQYF; cdr3_nt: TGCGCCAGCAGCACCCGGGACAATTTCTACGAGCAGTACTTC
d_call: .; clone_size: .; j_call: TRBJ2-2; v_call: TRBV7-6; cdr3_aa: CASSFRAPAPVNTGELFF; cdr3_nt: TGTGCCAGCAGCTTCCGGGCCCCTGCCCCTGTGAACACCGGGGAGCTGTTTTTT
d_call: TRBD1; clone_size: .; j_call: TRBJ2-1; v_call: TRBV5-1; cdr3_aa: CASSLRDRGQSQFF; cdr3_nt: TGCGCCAGCAGCCTGAGGGACAGGGGCCAGTCGCAGTTCTTC